This TCR beta chain was captured in a study of cytomegalovirus exposure and HLA in healthy donors (dated by TCRdb to 2015 to 2018). Broadly, across the study: An earlier analysis of more than 550 of the donors reported approximately 280 Gb of sequence data and roughly 120 million unique TCR beta sequences obtained from about 180 million T cells. An early release covering roughly 600 HLA-typed donors comprised approximately 290 gigabases of sequencing data and around 85 million unique TCR sequences. Of the 398 genotyped donors, 65% to 90% were placed in the genetic ancestry cluster associated with self-reported Caucasian donors. The aim of the study was to test whether cataloging public T cell receptors could identify signatures of past pathogen exposure. The T cell repertoires of around 670 subjects were profiled by immunosequencing and related to cytomegalovirus serostatus. In addition to the first cohort of several hundred subjects, a separate validation cohort of 120 different subjects was used. To predict cytomegalovirus infection status, the study combined high-throughput TCR immunosequencing, statistical association of individual TCRs with disease status, and machine learning. A later analysis re-examined previously published TCR beta repertoires from just over 650 donors and added high-resolution HLA genotyping to investigate patterns of TCR occurrence. Rather than using new phenotypic data, the later analysis identified candidate immune exposures from TCR beta sequences and from how often those sequences occurred across donors. An earlier analysis of several hundred of the donors applied high-throughput TCR beta sequencing to assess whether each TCR beta V gene segment acted as functional or pseudogenic. Donor age, sex, ethnicity and CMV serostatus were collected together with the repertoire data. A later genetic analysis took genome-wide SNP genotypes for about 55% of the 666 donors and used that subset as a discovery cohort. All discovery cohort repertoires had been generated on a single sequencing platform. HLA typing included class I and class II loci at four-digit resolution. The number of donors typed differed by locus, with about 629-640 for A, B, C, DRB1 and DQB1, about 500 for DQA1, nearly 610 for DPA1, and around 460 for DPB1. Four or five DR-DQ haplotypes were handled as single units for association and clustering, since linkage in the cohort was strong. Across 398 genotyped donors of the cohort, an average of approximately 240,000 unique TCR beta nucleotide sequences per donor were sequenced, and around 19% of those sequences were non-productive.

General study outcomes and caveats: The authors suggested that the approach could potentially be extended to other disease states and immunological phenotypes. HLA typing was unavailable for some donors at each locus, so association tests used only the typed subset. In a later genetic analysis, fewer N-insertions in productive TCRs were reported among donors in an Asian-associated ancestry cluster than the roughly 670-donor mean. The presence/absence analyses assumed that sequencing depth was roughly uniform across donors, and that assumption may not be true. Immune exposure information for the cohort was limited to CMV serostatus. In this cohort, only TCR beta chains were sequenced, and detectable features were limited by the absence of alpha or paired-chain data. A later analysis found that HLA-associated TCR beta chains were more clonally expanded and had lower generation probabilities than equally common non-associated chains. In an earlier analysis of fewer than 700 of the donors, most TCR beta V segments appeared in productive rearrangements about 87% or about 30% of the time, broadly matching IMGT annotations. The study listed approximately 160 TCR beta chains as associated with cytomegalovirus. In a later analysis, 16,951 TCR beta sequences were associated with specific HLA alleles at a false discovery rate of 0.05. Several of the top co-occurrence clusters appeared to be linked to parvovirus B19, influenza, CMV and Epstein-Barr virus, according to a later analysis. In a later genetic analysis, a missense DCLRE1C variant was associated with V-gene and J-gene trimming of TCR beta chains, and the association was replicated in an independent cohort. A further reported finding was that TCR beta sequences accurately predicted the HLA-A and HLA-B alleles for most subjects in the first cohort. Correlated functional status among segregating V segments might be attributable to linkage disequilibrium, but an unknown experimental factor could not be ruled out. The earlier analysis of around 600 of the donors excluded seventeen rarely observed V segments, including chromosome 9 orphons, because counts were too low. A group of highly shared sequence variants was considered likely to be a technical artifact of the sequencing pipeline. Across donors, most TCR sequences were observed very rarely, whereas some public TCRs were present in many individuals. A few of the identified cytomegalovirus-associated TCR beta chains were confirmed in vitro to be specific for cytomegalovirus antigens. In both the original and validation cohorts, the classifier was reported to diagnose cytomegalovirus status with high specificity and sensitivity. Because the 87-base-pair reads could not distinguish some IMGT-functional V segments, including TRBV6-2 and TRBV6-3, those segments were excluded. Assigning TCR associations to individual alleles was difficult when HLA alleles, especially DR and DQ, strongly co-occurred. According to a later analysis, TCR association rates differed among HLA loci, with DRB1 alleles showing the most associated TCRs and HLA-C alleles showing the fewest. A later analysis found that most CMV-associated TCR beta chains appeared HLA-restricted, with HLA associations seemingly driven largely by CMV exposure.

In the case of this clone: Its specific antigen is unknown. Per-nucleotide qualities are absent, and no much larger clonotype sits a single base away.

Receptor amplification or capture employed the immunoSEQ multiplex PCR assay. For the multiplex PCR, a mixture combining 60 forward primers for TCR Vbeta segments and 13 reverse primers for TCR Jbeta segments was used. The CDR3 region of rearranged TCR beta genes was amplified from genomic DNA with a multiplex PCR assay. The Illumina HiSeq System was used to sequence the amplified TCR beta libraries as 87-base-pair reads. As for the original processing: In a later analysis, around 80 million unique TCR beta chains were counted across the roughly 610 repertoires, and roughly 11 million of these chains were shared by at least two donors. A nearest-neighbor algorithm error-corrected the raw reads and collapsed the reads into unique sequences, merging closely related sequences to remove PCR and sequencing errors. To assign V, D and J gene segments, CDR3 sequences were aligned to IMGT reference sequences. For a sequence to be retained, at least a six-nucleotide match to both a V gene segment and a J gene segment was required. Rearrangements were classified as productive when the CDR3 lacked stop codons and remained in frame with V and J, and all other rearrangements were classified as non-productive. Following IMGT convention, CDR3 was defined as the stretch from the second conserved V-encoded cysteine up to the conserved J-encoded phenylalanine. In an earlier analysis of roughly 610 of the donors, sequences lacking an unambiguous match to a single V gene segment were excluded. In an earlier analysis of 450 to 750 of the donors, a V segment was called functional when productive rearrangements were above 56.7%, and segregating when the standard deviation between donors exceeded 5%. A statistical classification framework was built to diagnose cytomegalovirus status from the catalog of TCR beta chain sequences. V and J gene assignment, in a later analysis, came from comparing TCR nucleotide sequences with IMGT/GENE-DB human TR gene sequences. A later analysis assigned CDR3 sequences and most-parsimonious VDJ recombination scenarios with the TCRdist pipeline. In a later analysis, every TCR beta chain was defined by the combination of its CDR3 amino acid sequence and its V-gene family, and reads without a unique V-gene family were dropped. A later analysis removed 600 or so highly shared, low-generation-probability nucleotide sequences to deal with suspected cross-contamination and a sequencing artifact. In a later analysis, a clonal expansion index was calculated for each public chain from normalized within-repertoire ranks of inferred template counts. A later analysis computed generation probabilities with a VDJ recombination model fitted to out-of-frame rearrangements, and checked the results against IGoR. A later analysis scored TCR-TCR, TCR-HLA and TCR-CMV co-occurrence with hypergeometric tests, applying a repertoire-size bias correction to TCR pairs. In a later analysis, false discovery rates were estimated by permuting HLA or CMV assignments 20 times. In a later analysis, co-occurring TCRs were grouped using DBSCAN, with TCRdist sequence similarity added in when clustering inside HLA-allele-positive subsets. Repertoires with fewer than 30,000 or more than 120,000 public chains, plus five repertoires with anomalous nucleotide sharing, were excluded from co-occurrence clustering. TCRdb took this table from immuneACCESS and kept in-frame rearrangements with V and J called. Such tables lack part of the clones; where checked against another copy, unresolved V genes explain under half of the gap, and the rest is unexplained. Clone size and V and J calls were adopted from that table, with D and trimming inferred from the DNA. The table for this sample lists roughly 100,000 clones; less than 85% of them were counted only once. 5.3% of the sample belongs to the ten largest clones.

In total, 666 healthy bone marrow donors made up the cohort. Cohort members were all nominally healthy when sampled, although unrecorded immune exposures were likely present. The donor was CMV seropositive and was included in the group of approximately 310 seropositive cohort members. A peripheral blood sample was collected from each donor, and TCR beta sequencing was performed on peripheral blood mononuclear cells. Genomic DNA was extracted from the blood cell samples with the Qiagen DNeasy Blood Extraction Kit. The CDR3 goes from the cysteine to the valine over 14 residues. Only the CDR3 part of the read is kept: 42 bases, read in frame from the first base. CDR1 and CDR2 (MNHEY, SVGAGI) derive from the germline V gene. Deletion took 5 bases off V and 2 bases off J, with a span of 13 bases between the germline ends.

The receptor was isolated from a man aged 25-45 years in good health and CMV-seropositive. Sequencing input: PBMCs. This receptor chain uses TRBV6-5 and TRBJ2-7; D gene: possibly TRBD1, on 6 matching bases. The DNA sequence is TGTGCCAGCAGTGAAGTGGCAGGGGCCTACGAGCAGTACGTC. It codes for CASSEVAGAYEQYV.